Listed below are T cell receptor beta chains from one sample, sequenced in a study of T cells in Graves' hyperthyroidism and ophthalmopathy. Via MiXCR, TCRdb re-called the multiplex PCR reads, giving one row per CDR3 protein. Seen here are around 350,000 distinct CDR3 sequences, more than 14% observed once, and the top ten hold roughly a fifth. What was sequenced was blood. These receptors originate from a woman aged 25 to 39 with Graves' ophthalmopathy. CDR3s include the opening cysteine and the closing phenylalanine or tryptophan. Clone size is not always given. Where it is, it says once, few, many or a class for expanded clones.

>TRBJ2-7|TRBV18|many
CASSPQPAYEQYF
>TRBJ2-1|TRBV6-2/TRBV6-3|few
CASSFTWGYNEQFF
>TRBJ2-5|TRBV12-3/TRBV12-4|few
CASSLMGFKETQYF
>TRBJ2-1|TRBV3-1|-
CAGSQGWGGGASEQFF
>TRBJ1-1|TRBV19|-
CASSVGRQGFVRSDEAFF
>TRBJ1-5|TRBV20-1|many
CSALTGSINQPQHF
>TRBJ1-2|TRBV20-1|-
CSARWQGWDGYTF
>TRBJ2-1|TRBV7-9|-
CASSIGLAGNNEQFF
>TRBJ1-3|TRBV20-1|many
CSAREGAGNTIYF
>TRBJ1-6|TRBV3-1|-
CASSRSDTSSYNSPLHF
>TRBJ2-2|TRBV11-2|many
CASSKSSGGGNTGELFF
>TRBJ1-1|TRBV28|many
CASSSLGTEAFF
>TRBJ2-1|TRBV9|many
CASSVGGQGFSDEQFF
>TRBJ2-3|TRBV20-1|many
CSASAYQGLAGGQDTQYF
>TRBJ2-1|TRBV4-1|few
CASSQEANRPYNEQFF